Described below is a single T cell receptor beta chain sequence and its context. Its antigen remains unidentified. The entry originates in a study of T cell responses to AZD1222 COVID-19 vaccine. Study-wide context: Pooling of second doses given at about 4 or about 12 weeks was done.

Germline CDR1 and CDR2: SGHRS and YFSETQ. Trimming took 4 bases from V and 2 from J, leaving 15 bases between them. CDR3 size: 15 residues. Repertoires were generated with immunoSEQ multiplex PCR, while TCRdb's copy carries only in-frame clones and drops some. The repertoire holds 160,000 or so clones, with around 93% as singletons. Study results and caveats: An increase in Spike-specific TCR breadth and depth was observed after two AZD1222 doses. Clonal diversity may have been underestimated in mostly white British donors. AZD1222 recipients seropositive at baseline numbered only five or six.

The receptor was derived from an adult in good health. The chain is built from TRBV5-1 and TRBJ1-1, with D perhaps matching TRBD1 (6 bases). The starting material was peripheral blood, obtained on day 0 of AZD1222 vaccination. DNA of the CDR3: TGCGCCAGCAGCATCAAGACAGGTTTCAACACTGAAGCTTTCTTT. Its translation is CASSIKTGFNTEAFF.